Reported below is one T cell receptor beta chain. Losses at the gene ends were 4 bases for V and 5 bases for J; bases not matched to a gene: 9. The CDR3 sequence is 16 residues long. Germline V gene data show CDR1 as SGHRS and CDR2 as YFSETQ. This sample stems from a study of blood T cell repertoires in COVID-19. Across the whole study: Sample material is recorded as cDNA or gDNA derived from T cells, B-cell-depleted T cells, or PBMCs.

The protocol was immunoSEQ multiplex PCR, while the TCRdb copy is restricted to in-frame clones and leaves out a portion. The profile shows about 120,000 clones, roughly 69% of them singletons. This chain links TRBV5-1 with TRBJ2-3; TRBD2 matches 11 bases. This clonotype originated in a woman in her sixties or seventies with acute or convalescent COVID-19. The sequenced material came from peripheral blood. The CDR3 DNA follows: TGCGCCAGCAGCAGGGGGACTAGCGGTCTGGGAGATACGCAGTATTTT. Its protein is CASSRGTSGLGDTQYF.